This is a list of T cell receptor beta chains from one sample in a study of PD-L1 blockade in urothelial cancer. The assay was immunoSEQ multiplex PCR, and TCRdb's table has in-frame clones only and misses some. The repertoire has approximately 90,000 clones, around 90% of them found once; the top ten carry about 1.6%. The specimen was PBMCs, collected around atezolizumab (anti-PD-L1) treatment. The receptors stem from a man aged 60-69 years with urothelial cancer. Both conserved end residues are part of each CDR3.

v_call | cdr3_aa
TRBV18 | CASSPAYLETQYF
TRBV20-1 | CSAAESETQYF
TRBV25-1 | CASRETGNTEAFF
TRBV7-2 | CASSFGTSGRRVGETQYF
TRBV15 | CATRRTSSGELFF
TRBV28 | CASSTGQGFYEQYF
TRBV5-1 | CASSLAVDGELFF
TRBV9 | CASSPGQGNYGYTF
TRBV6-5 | CASSRGGVQFEQFF
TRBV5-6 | CASSLRAGANTGELFF
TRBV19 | CASTTSGRVGGELFF
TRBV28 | CASSLWTPSEGDDTQYF
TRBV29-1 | CSVEGVSGRLSSYNEQFF
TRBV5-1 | CASRPGRGQETQYF
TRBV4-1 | CASSQETAGRGTEAFF
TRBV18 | CASSPGLAGGETQYF
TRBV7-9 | CASSGTSGSYNEQFF
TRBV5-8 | CASSLDSSRKPQHF
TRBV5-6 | CASSRVGSGGTDTQYF
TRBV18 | CASSRADRGSGNTIYF
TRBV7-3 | CASSPHANTDTQYF
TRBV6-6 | CASSQSGESSYEQYF
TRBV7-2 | CASSLGVTGGQYF
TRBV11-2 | CASSRPGTGGQPQHF
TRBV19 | CASSISYGVGEQYF
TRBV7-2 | CASSGTSGSQETQYF
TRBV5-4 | CASSLAWAGSGTSYEQYF
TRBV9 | CASSTGSGANVLTF